The 14 T cell receptor beta chains listed next were all sequenced from one sample in a study of Graves' ophthalmopathy and Graves' hyperthyroidism. RNA transcripts yielded amplified TCR beta CDR3 regions. Following a first-round RT-PCR that used HTBI primers, a second-round multiplex PCR was carried out. TCRdb analysed the multiplex PCR reads with MiXCR anew, one entry per CDR3 protein. Among about 620,000 distinct CDR3 sequences listed, about 20% were seen once. The sequenced sample was peripheral blood. The origin of the receptors is a woman between 18 and 29 years old with stable Graves' hyperthyroidism. Some clones in this sample may be carry-over from other donors' samples.

This clonotype has a count of ten or more. The chain is built from TRBV6-1 and TRBJ2-3, with unresolved D. Germline CDR1 is MNHNS and CDR2 is SASEGT. Deletions cut 1 base from V and 1 base from J, with 9 bases between. The CDR3 runs 15 residues. CDR3 residues: CASSEGLGGTDTQYF. The CDR3 coding sequence is TGTGCCAGCAGTGAAGGTCTTGGGGGCACAGATACGCAGTATTTT.

The J gene is TRBJ1-2, the V gene TRBV29-1; 8 nucleotides match TRBD1. Germline V gene data show CDR1 as SQVTM and CDR2 as ANQGSEA. V lost 7 bases to trimming and J lost 8 bases; unmatched junction nucleotides: 9. CDR3 length: 12 residues. This chain's CDR3 is CSAGTGRPGYTF. CDR3 in DNA: TGCAGCGCAGGGACAGGCCGGCCCGGCTACACCTTC.

This clonotype was observed many times. This chain joins TRBV12-5 and TRBJ1-2, with unresolved D. CDR3 length equals 15 residues. CDR1 is LGHNT, CDR2 FRNRAP, per germline. Trimming stripped 3 bases from V and 3 bases from J, with 14 bases between. CDR3 bases: TGTGCTAGTGGTTTCTTCGGTGCGGCAGACTATGGCTACACCTTC. Amino acid sequence: CASGFFGAADYGYTF.

This clonotype has at least ten counts. The CDR3: CASSYSSLENTGELFF. The CDR3 DNA is TGCGCCAGCAGCTACTCTAGCCTTGAGAACACCGGGGAGCTGTTTTTT. The chain employs TRBV5-1 and TRBJ2-2, with a possible D match to TRBD2 (5 bases). V lost 3 bases and J lost 1, with 13 bases in between. The CDR3 runs to 16 residues. Germline assignment: CDR1 SGHRS and CDR2 YFSETQ.

This clonotype was recorded many times. The genes are TRBV20-1 and TRBJ2-5; D not resolved. Germline-derived CDR1 and CDR2 are DFQATT and SNEGSKA (reference sequence). The CDR3 runs to 14 residues. V was clipped by 6 bases and J by 7 bases, with 21 bases between them. CDR3 DNA: TGCAGTGCCCTCAGGCCCGACGCAGGTGCGACCCAGTACTTC. Translated, it gives CSALRPDAGATQYF.

This clonotype showed up many times. The rearrangement links TRBV5-1 to TRBJ1-6; no clear D. V lost 3 bases and J 5 bases, leaving 9 bases between the germline ends. Germline V gene sequence: CDR1 SGHRS, CDR2 YFSETQ. CDR3 length: 14 amino acids. CDR3 DNA sequence: TGCGCCAGCAGCTGGGATCTAAATAATTCACCCCTCCACTTT. Translation: CASSWDLNNSPLHF. The full variable domain, completed using reference TRBV5-1 and TRBJ1-6, is KAGVTQTPRYLIKTRGQQVTLSCSPISGHRSVSWYQQTPGQGLQFLFEYFSETQRNKGNFPGRFSGRQFSNSRSEMNVSTLELGDSALYLCASSWDLNNSPLHFGNGTRLTVT.

This clonotype was picked up a small number of times. The J gene is TRBJ2-5, the V gene TRBV28, with TRBD2 identical over 9 bases. This CDR3 contains 15 residues. Germline assignment: CDR1 MDHEN and CDR2 SYDVKM. Trimming cost V 7 bases and J 1 base; bases outside gene matches: 7. CDR3 DNA sequence: TGTGCCAGCACTCCTGCGGGGGGGTCCCAAGAGACCCAGTACTTC. It codes for CASTPAGGSQETQYF.

This clonotype occurred many times. The chain links TRBV6-2 or TRBV6-3 to TRBJ2-2; D unresolved. The germline V and J ends were trimmed by 0 bases and 0 bases, with 14 bases remaining between them. The CDR3 runs 18 residues. CDR1 and CDR2 from the germline V gene are MNHEY and SVGEGT. CDR3 protein: CASSYSISRSANTGELFF. The CDR3 DNA is TGTGCCAGCAGTTACTCGATATCCAGATCCGCGAACACCGGGGAGCTGTTTTTT.

This clonotype has at least ten counts. A much larger clonotype is one base distant, so this may be a read error. The chain has TRBV2 and TRBJ2-5, with no clear D. The length of the CDR3 is 14 residues. Germline lookup yields CDR1 SNHLY and CDR2 FYNNEI. CDR3 in DNA: TGTGCCAGCAGTCCTTGGCCCTCAACGGAGACCCAGTGCTTC. As protein: CASSPWPSTETQCF.

The V call is TRBV12-3 or TRBV12-4, the J call TRBJ2-7; possibly TRBD2 for D (6 bases). The CDR3 has 14 amino acids. The germline V and J ends were trimmed by 6 bases and 0 bases, with 12 bases remaining between them. CDR3 nucleotide sequence: TGTGCCAGCAGAAGCGGGCGAAGCTCCTACGAGCAGTACTTC. Its protein product is CASRSGRSSYEQYF.

The gene calls are TRBV6-1 and TRBJ1-2; TRBD1 might be the D (6 bases). Germline V CDR1 and CDR2: MNHNS, SASEGT. Trimming took off 6 bases at V and 4 bases at J, with 18 bases between the two ends. This CDR3 contains 15 residues. The DNA for the CDR3 is TGTGCCAGCAGAAAAGGAGGAGGGGGTAGCTATGGCTACACCTTC. This sequence encodes CASRKGGGGSYGYTF.

This clonotype came up many times. The chain combines TRBV6-1 with TRBJ2-7, with unresolved D. The CDR3 length is 10 residues. Per germline, CDR1 MNHNS and CDR2 SASEGT. The V and J ends lost 3 bases and 4 bases respectively, with 1 base between them. CDR3 residues: CASSEYEQYF. CDR3 bases: TGTGCCAGCAGTGAGTACGAGCAGTACTTC.

The rearrangement joins TRBV10-3 to TRBJ2-7; D not certain. The V and J ends lost 4 bases and 2 bases respectively, with 21 bases between them. CDR1 ENHRY and CDR2 SYGVKD come from the germline V gene. The CDR3 totals 17 residues. The DNA of the CDR3 is TGTGCCATCAGTGGTAGCCCTAAGGCACTAATAACCTACGAGCAGTACTTC. This translates into CAISGSPKALITYEQYF.

The table lists this clonotype with many counts. This chain's CDR3 is CASSTTPGRRNYGYTF. As DNA, the CDR3 is TGTGCCAGTAGTACGACGCCGGGACGGAGAAACTATGGCTACACCTTC. The chain is built from TRBV19 and TRBJ1-2; tentatively, D is TRBD1 (5 bases). This CDR3 region has 16 residues. Germline loops: CDR1 LNHDA, CDR2 SQIVND (reference sequence). V was pared by 4 bases and J by 2 bases, with 17 bases between.